The 29 T cell receptor beta chains below come from one sample, sequenced in a study of Graves' ophthalmopathy and Graves' hyperthyroidism. Scientists amplified the TCR beta CDR3 regions from RNA transcripts. Following a first-round RT-PCR that used HTBI primers, a second-round multiplex PCR was carried out. TCRdb reanalysed the multiplex PCR reads using MiXCR and keeps one entry per CDR3 protein. Of almost 400,000 distinct CDR3 sequences listed, around 17% are singletons. The specimen was peripheral blood. All receptors come from a woman under 30 with Graves' ophthalmopathy.

This clonotype was detected many times. This chain uses TRBV7-2 with TRBJ2-7; D is possibly TRBD1 (6 bases). The CDR3 sequence is 13 residues long. Trimming removed 0 bases at V and 3 bases at J, with 6 bases between. Germline V gives CDR1 SGHTA, CDR2 FQGNSA. The chain's CDR3 is CASSLADSYEQYF. CDR3 DNA: TGTGCCAGCAGCTTAGCGGACAGCTACGAGCAGTACTTC.

The chain combines TRBV6-1 with TRBJ1-1; 7 bases line up with TRBD1. The length of the CDR3 is 16 residues. Germline V CDR1 and CDR2: MNHNS, SASEGT. V dropped 4 bases and J dropped 0; count of bases not matched to a gene: 8. CDR3 in amino acids: CASSVYRDSMNTEAFF. CDR3 bases: TGTGCCAGCAGTGTTTATCGGGACAGCATGAACACTGAAGCTTTCTTT.

This clonotype was detected once. CDR3 amino acids: CASSESTVGNTEAFF. The CDR3, as DNA: TGTGCCAGCAGTGAATCCACCGTGGGTAACACTGAAGCTTTCTTT. The J gene is TRBJ1-1, the V gene TRBV25-1; D is ambiguous. This CDR3 is 15 amino acids long. The germline V and J ends were trimmed by 1 base and 2 bases, with 11 bases remaining between them. The germline V gene has CDR1 MGHDK and CDR2 SYGVNS.

This clonotype was recorded many times. This chain uses TRBV11-2 with TRBJ2-7; TRBD2 matches at 8 bases. Germline CDR1 and CDR2: SGHAT and FQNNGV. With V trimmed by 2 bases and J by 6 bases, 18 bases remained unmatched. This CDR3 has 18 residues. CDR3 protein: CASSLRGGRGAPHREQYF. The CDR3 DNA reads TGTGCCAGCAGCTTAAGGGGAGGGCGGGGGGCCCCCCATCGCGAGCAGTACTTC.

This clonotype was seen many times. V and J are TRBV28 and TRBJ1-6; D gene unclear. Germline loops: CDR1 MDHEN, CDR2 SYDVKM. V lost 4 bases and J 5 bases, leaving 12 bases between the germline ends. CDR3 length: 15 amino acids. CDR3 amino acids: CASSSGSADNSPLHF. The CDR3 DNA sequence: TGTGCCAGCAGTTCCGGGTCGGCGGATAATTCACCCCTCCACTTT.

This clonotype was picked up many times. This chain uses TRBV2 with TRBJ2-7; D call uncertain. Trimming pared 6 bases from V and 3 bases from J, leaving 9 bases between. The germline CDR1 and CDR2 sequences are SNHLY and FYNNEI. This CDR3 has 12 amino acids. CDR3 DNA sequence: TGTGCCAGCAGGGGTGTAGGCTACGAGCAGTACTTC. Translated, it gives CASRGVGYEQYF.

This clonotype was seen at least ten times. This chain links TRBV12-3 or TRBV12-4 with TRBJ1-5; D not certain. Trimming removed 2 bases at V and 0 bases at J, with 20 bases between. This CDR3 is built from 19 residues. The DNA of the CDR3 is TGTGCCAGCAGTTTATCCCCACGGCGGGCCCTTTATAGCAATCAGCCCCAGCATTTT. Its protein is CASSLSPRRALYSNQPQHF.

This clonotype showed up many times. This chain uses TRBV10-3 with TRBJ2-5; possible D gene TRBD2, 6 bases. Germline V gene lookup returns CDR1 ENHRY and CDR2 SYGVKD. This CDR3 has 13 amino acids. Trimming stripped 4 bases from V and 9 bases from J, with 15 bases between. The CDR3 DNA is TGTGCCATCAGTGGGGGTTCCGGCGGGGCCCAGTACTTC. Its protein product is CAISGGSGGAQYF.

The sample holds many counts of this clonotype. The chain has TRBV20-1 and TRBJ2-7; D ambiguous. Between the trimmed V and J ends, which lost 3 bases and 1 base, there was a span of 7 bases. In germline, CDR1 is DFQATT, CDR2 SNEGSKA (reference sequence). CDR3 length: 12 amino acids. The CDR3 reads CSARTPSYEQYF. CDR3 nucleotides: TGCAGTGCTAGGACCCCTTCCTACGAGCAGTACTTC.

The sample holds many counts of this clonotype. The chain couples TRBV29-1 to TRBJ1-2, with 7 nucleotides matching TRBD1. Germline V lookup: CDR1 SQVTM, CDR2 ANQGSEA. CDR3 length: 15 amino acids. V dropped 5 bases and J dropped 4; count of bases not matched to a gene: 13. The CDR3 coding sequence is TGCAGCGTTATCGGGACAGCTCACGGGGGCTATGGCTACACCTTC. It is translated as CSVIGTAHGGYGYTF.

This clonotype was seen many times. As DNA, the CDR3 is TGTGCCAGCAGTCCCCAGGGGGGATTCCCTCAGCCCCAGCATTTT. Translation gives CASSPQGGFPQPQHF. This sequence joins TRBV12-3 or TRBV12-4 and TRBJ1-5, with 7 nucleotides matching TRBD1. The ends lost 5 bases at V and 6 bases at J; junction bases unmatched: 10. The CDR3 is made up of 15 amino acids.

With regard to this clonotype: It may be a read error: a sequence one base away is much more abundant. The CDR3 is CVSSEGPFLGQPQHF. The DNA of the CDR3 is TGTGTCAGCAGCGAGGGCCCCTTCTTGGGTCAGCCCCAGCATTTT. The V gene is TRBV9, the J gene TRBJ1-5; D not resolved. The germline gives CDR1 SGDLS, CDR2 YYNGEE. The CDR3 is 15 residues long. The full variable domain, in which reference TRBV9 and TRBJ1-5 provide the parts outside the CDR3, is DSGVTQTPKHLITATGQRVTLRCSPRSGDLSVYWYQQSLDQGLQFLIQYYNGEERAKGNILERFSAQQFPDLHSELNLSSLELGDSALYFCVSSEGPFLGQPQHFGDGTRLSIL.

This clonotype was seen many times. This may be a read error, as it is one base from a much larger clone. J is TRBJ1-1 and V is TRBV6-5; tentative D call: TRBD1 (6 bases). The V gene's germline CDR1 is MNHEY and CDR2 SVGAGI. The CDR3 spans 15 residues. CDR3 nucleotide sequence: TGTGCCCGCAGTTATAACAGGGTACGGAACACTGAAGCTTTCTTT. Translated, it gives CARSYNRVRNTEAFF.

This clonotype was recorded many times. V and J are TRBV2 and TRBJ1-1; D uncertain. The V end was cut by 7 bases, the J end by 5 bases, with 11 bases between. The CDR3 is made up of 12 amino acids. Per germline, CDR1 SNHLY and CDR2 FYNNEI. CDR3 nucleotides: TGTGCCAGCACCGGTCGAGGGACTGAAGCTTTCTTT. It specifies CASTGRGTEAFF.

The sample holds many counts of this clonotype. The rearrangement joins TRBV12-3 or TRBV12-4 to TRBJ2-3, with 9 bases identical to TRBD1. The ends lost 4 bases at V and 3 bases at J; junction bases unmatched: 8. The CDR3 runs 16 residues. The CDR3 sequence is CASSSGQGGTTDTQYF. The CDR3 nucleotides read TGTGCCAGCAGTTCGGGACAGGGTGGAACTACAGATACGCAGTATTTT.

This clonotype was seen more than once but under ten times. The junction does not match germline at one end; this may be a read error. The V gene is TRBV7-8, the J gene TRBJ2-5; TRBD1 matches 9 bases. This CDR3 region has 13 residues. Germline values: CDR1 SGHVS, CDR2 FQNEAQ. In nucleotides, the CDR3 is TGTGCCAGCAGCTTAGATCAGGCGACAGGGGGAGACTTC. It translates to CASSLDQATGGDF.

This clonotype was found many times. The J gene is TRBJ1-5, the V gene TRBV6-1; D is perhaps TRBD1 (6 bases). The CDR3 extends over 14 amino acids. The germline CDR1 and CDR2 sequences are MNHNS and SASEGT. V was pared by 6 bases and J by 2 bases, with 11 bases between. This CDR3 is CASRPRQGNQPQHF. DNA for the CDR3: TGTGCCAGCAGACCCCGACAGGGCAATCAGCCCCAGCATTTT.

The gene calls are TRBV11-2 and TRBJ2-5; TRBD2 matches at 14 bases. CDR1 is SGHAT and CDR2 is FQNNGV in the germline V gene. The CDR3 contains 16 residues. V dropped 5 bases and J dropped 4; count of bases not matched to a gene: 6. CDR3 sequence reads: CASSLRLAGGPETQYF. The CDR3 coding sequence is TGTGCCAGCAGCCTGAGACTAGCGGGAGGGCCAGAGACCCAGTACTTC.

In its sample, this clonotype was seen many times. The rearrangement links TRBV7-8 to TRBJ2-5; D is possibly TRBD2 (6 bases). Germline CDR1 SGHVS, CDR2 FQNEAQ. With 7 bases removed from V and 7 bases from J, the gap between germline ends came to 19 bases. The CDR3 length is 14 residues. CDR3 in amino acids: CASTLRREAGTQYF. DNA for the CDR3: TGTGCCAGCACCCTTAGAAGGGAGGCTGGGACCCAGTACTTC.

This clonotype was counted at least ten times. The rearrangement joins TRBV30 to TRBJ1-5; 8 bases agree with TRBD1. Germline-derived CDR1 and CDR2 are GTSNPN and SVGIG (reference sequence). V was pared by 5 bases and J by 7 bases, with 10 bases of the junction left unmatched. The CDR3 sequence is 14 residues long. The DNA for the CDR3 is TGTGCCTGGGGACAGGGAGGAGGTTGGCAGCCCCAGCATTTT. The encoded protein is CAWGQGGGWQPQHF.

The chain couples TRBV6-1 to TRBJ1-5; 7 nucleotides line up with TRBD1. V lost 6 bases, J lost 0 bases, and 11 bases stayed unmatched. Germline CDR1 reads MNHNS; CDR2 reads SASEGT. The CDR3 consists of 17 residues. The CDR3 loop reads CASRVVGTVNSNQPQHF. DNA of the CDR3: TGTGCCAGCAGGGTTGTAGGGACAGTCAATAGCAATCAGCCCCAGCATTTT.

Many counts were recorded for this clonotype. In DNA form, the CDR3 reads TGTGCCAGCAGCTCCGGGACGGTGAACTATGGCTACACCTTC. Translating gives CASSSGTVNYGYTF. The chain employs TRBV5-4 and TRBJ1-2, with D maybe TRBD1 (5 bases). CDR3 size: 14 residues. The ends were cut back, 3 bases at V and 2 bases at J, with 11 bases in the middle. CDR1 SGHNT and CDR2 YYREEE come from the germline V gene (reference sequence).

There are many counts of this clonotype. The chain has TRBV27 and TRBJ2-7; the match to TRBD1 covers 7 bases. The J segment lost 0 bases and the V segment lost 6 bases, leaving 11 bases of the junction unmatched. This CDR3 contains 16 residues. Germline V CDR1 and CDR2: MNHEY, SMNVEV (reference sequence). The CDR3: CASSSGQGVSSYEQYF. For the CDR3, the DNA is TGTGCCAGCAGCTCGGGGCAGGGGGTCTCCTCCTACGAGCAGTACTTC.

The sample holds many counts of this clonotype. The chain couples TRBV6-1 to TRBJ1-1, with D possibly TRBD1 on 5 matching bases. Germline CDR1 reads MNHNS; CDR2 reads SASEGT. CDR3 length equals 14 residues. The germline V and J ends were trimmed by 5 bases and 9 bases, with 19 bases remaining between them. The CDR3 is CASSPPGDPLQAFF. The CDR3, as DNA: TGTGCCAGCAGTCCTCCGGGGGACCCTCTTCAAGCTTTCTTT.

This clonotype was observed at least ten times. The chain employs TRBV29-1 and TRBJ1-5; D unresolved. From germline, CDR1 is SQVTM and CDR2 ANQGSEA. V was shortened by 6 bases and J by 5 bases, with 17 bases between the two germline ends. This CDR3 comprises 14 residues. For the CDR3, the DNA is TGCAGCGTAGTCGTAGGGAGGTCGGATCAGCCCCAGCATTTT. Translation gives CSVVVGRSDQPQHF.

The sample holds many counts of this clonotype. This sequence joins TRBV12-3 or TRBV12-4 and TRBJ2-7, with D possibly being TRBD2 (5 bases). CDR3 length: 16 residues. Between the trimmed V and J ends, which lost 5 bases and 0 bases, there was a span of 17 bases. The DNA for the CDR3 is TGTGCCAGCAGTACCCTTAGCGTGGGGTTCTCCTACGAGCAGTACTTC. This codes for CASSTLSVGFSYEQYF.

This clonotype was observed at least ten times. The junction departs from the called germline gene at one end, perhaps through a read error. The rearrangement joins TRBV6-2 or TRBV6-3 to TRBJ1-5, with no clear D. CDR3 length: 13 amino acids. Germline values: CDR1 MNHEY, CDR2 SVGEGT. Here the CDR3 reads CTSTLYSNQPQHF. CDR3 nucleotides: TGTACCAGCACTTTGTATAGCAATCAGCCCCAGCATTTT.

At least ten counts were recorded for this clonotype. This sequence joins TRBV9 and TRBJ1-2, with 12 positions matching TRBD1. CDR3 length equals 15 residues. V trimming: 3 bases; J trimming: 3 bases; junction bases outside the gene matches: 3. The germline V gene encodes CDR1 SGDLS and CDR2 YYNGEE. The CDR3 nucleotides read TGTGCCAGCAGCGGGGACAGGGGGCCCTACTATGGCTACACCTTC. Translating gives CASSGDRGPYYGYTF.

This clonotype was detected ten times or more. The chain has TRBV27 and TRBJ1-6, with no clear D. CDR3 size: 12 residues. The V gene lost 6 bases and the J gene lost 4 bases, with 4 bases spanning the gap. Germline V gene data show CDR1 as MNHEY and CDR2 as SMNVEV (reference sequence). CDR3 sequence (DNA): TGTGCCAGCAGCCAGTATAATTCACCCCTCCACTTT. Its translation: CASSQYNSPLHF.